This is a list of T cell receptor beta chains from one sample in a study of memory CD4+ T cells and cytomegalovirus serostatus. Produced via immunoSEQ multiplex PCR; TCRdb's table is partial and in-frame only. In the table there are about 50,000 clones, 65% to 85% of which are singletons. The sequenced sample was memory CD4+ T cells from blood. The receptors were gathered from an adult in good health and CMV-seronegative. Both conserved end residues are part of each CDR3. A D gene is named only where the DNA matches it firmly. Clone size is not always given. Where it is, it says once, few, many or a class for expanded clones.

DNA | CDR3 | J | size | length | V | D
TGTGCCAGCAGACCCCACGGAGCCTACGAGCAGTACTTC | CASRPHGAYEQYF | TRBJ2-7 | few | 13 | TRBV28 | -
TGTGCCAGCAGTTTATTGGGCCGCGGGGCTTTCTTT | CASSLLGRGAFF | TRBJ1-1 | - | 12 | TRBV27 | -
TGTGCCAGCAGTCCCCCGCCGGGCTACGAGCAGTACTTC | CASSPPPGYEQYF | TRBJ2-7 | few | 13 | TRBV27 | -
TGTGCCAGCAGTGTTGATGACAGGGGAAATCAGCCCCAGCATTTT | CASSVDDRGNQPQHF | TRBJ1-5 | - | 15 | TRBV6-1 | TRBD1
TGTGCCAGCAGCCTAAACTACAGGGGAAGTTGGGTCTTT | CASSLNYRGSWVF | TRBJ1-1 | - | 13 | TRBV27 | TRBD1
TGTGCCAGCAGTGAACTCCAAACCCTCTCTGGAAACACCATATATTTT | CASSELQTLSGNTIYF | TRBJ1-3 | - | 16 | TRBV6-1 | -
TGTGCCAGCAGGGGGACATTGTTGGGGATCGGGGAGCTGTTTTTT | CASRGTLLGIGELFF | TRBJ2-2 | - | 15 | TRBV6-1 | -
TGTGCCAGCAGTGGGGGCACCTACGAGCAGTACTTC | CASSGGTYEQYF | TRBJ2-7 | - | 12 | TRBV28 | -
TGTGCCAGCAGGGCGGAGGGACAGGGGGCGGCTGGCTACACCTTC | CASRAEGQGAAGYTF | TRBJ1-2 | - | 15 | TRBV2 | TRBD1
TGTGCCAGCAGCTTAGGAGAGATTAACACTGAAGCTTTCTTT | CASSLGEINTEAFF | TRBJ1-1 | - | 14 | TRBV7-8 | -
TGTGCCAGCTTCGACGGACAGAGCCACTATGGCTACACCTTC | CASFDGQSHYGYTF | TRBJ1-2 | - | 14 | TRBV6-6 | -
TGTGCCAGCAGCTTAAGGGTAGGGGCCAACACCGGGGAGCTGTTTTTT | CASSLRVGANTGELFF | TRBJ2-2 | - | 16 | TRBV11-2 | -
TGTGCCAGCTCAAGAATGCGAGGGGGAGGGGACACTGAAGCTTTCTTT | CASSRMRGGGDTEAFF | TRBJ1-1 | once | 16 | TRBV18 | -
TGTGCCAGCAGTCCACGGGCCGATCAGCCCCAGCATTTT | CASSPRADQPQHF | TRBJ1-5 | - | 13 | TRBV2 | -
TGTGCCAGCAGCTCCTCCAATCAAGAGACCCAGTACTTC | CASSSSNQETQYF | TRBJ2-5 | - | 13 | TRBV7-2 | -
TGTGCCAGCTATTGGGAAGGGGGCGACCTGCTTGGCTACACCTTC | CASYWEGGDLLGYTF | TRBJ1-2 | - | 15 | TRBV5-3 | TRBD1
TGTGCCAGCAGCCCAGGGGGGGGAAGGAACATTCAGTACTTC | CASSPGGGRNIQYF | TRBJ2-4 | - | 14 | TRBV5-4 | -
TGTGCCTGGAGTGTACAGAGGCTAGCGGGGGGAGGATCCTACAATGAGCAGTTCTTC | CAWSVQRLAGGGSYNEQFF | TRBJ2-1 | - | 19 | TRBV30 | TRBD2
TGTGCCAGCAGCCCGAGAGGACAGAGCACTGAAGCTTTCTTT | CASSPRGQSTEAFF | TRBJ1-1 | - | 14 | TRBV7-9 | -
TGTGCCAGAAGCCTGGGTGAGGGAAGCACAGATACGCAGTATTTT | CARSLGEGSTDTQYF | TRBJ2-3 | - | 15 | TRBV5-3 | -
TGTGCCAGTAGTATCAACACCGGGGAGCTGTTTTTT | CASSINTGELFF | TRBJ2-2 | - | 12 | TRBV19 | -
TGCGCCAGCAGTCAATCTCGGGAACAGCAAGAGACCCAGTACTTC | CASSQSREQQETQYF | TRBJ2-5 | - | 15 | TRBV23-1 | -
TGTGCCAGCAGCCCAATAAGCGGATCCCTCTCGGTTGAGCAGTACTTC | CASSPISGSLSVEQYF | TRBJ2-7 | - | 16 | TRBV7-6 | -
TGTGCCAGTAGTATGGGACAGGGTGGGAATCAGCCCCAGCATTTT | CASSMGQGGNQPQHF | TRBJ1-5 | - | 15 | TRBV19 | TRBD1
TGTGCCAGCAGCTCCGCCAGGGGGACGGATAATTCACCCCTCCACTTT | CASSSARGTDNSPLHF | TRBJ1-6 | - | 16 | TRBV7-2 | TRBD1
TGTGCCAGCTCACCAATCCAGGGGGCTCCATACCAAGAGACCCAGTACTTC | CASSPIQGAPYQETQYF | TRBJ2-5 | - | 17 | TRBV18 | TRBD1
TGTGCCAGTAGTATTGGGCTAGCGGGGGGAAATGAGCAGTTCTTC | CASSIGLAGGNEQFF | TRBJ2-1 | - | 15 | TRBV19 | TRBD2
TGCGCCACAAGGGAACCTAGCACAGATACGCAGTATTTT | CATREPSTDTQYF | TRBJ2-3 | - | 13 | TRBV5-1 | -
TGTGCCAGCAGTGAAAGGGTCACCAGCAATCAGCCCCAGCATTTT | CASSERVTSNQPQHF | TRBJ1-5 | once | 15 | TRBV2 | -
TGTGCCAGCAGCCCTATAGCGGGGCCCGGGGAGCAGTACTTC | CASSPIAGPGEQYF | TRBJ2-7 | - | 14 | TRBV7-2 | TRBD2
TGTGCCAGCAGTTGGGGGGGCAGTTCACCCCTCCACTTT | CASSWGGSSPLHF | TRBJ1-6 | - | 13 | TRBV28 | -
TGTGCCAGCAGCTTGCGAATGGGGACTAGCACAGATACGCAGTATTTT | CASSLRMGTSTDTQYF | TRBJ2-3 | - | 16 | TRBV5-8 | -
TGTGCCAGTAGTAGGGGACAGCCACCCCGGACCACTGAAGCTTTCTTT | CASSRGQPPRTTEAFF | TRBJ1-1 | medium-sized | 16 | TRBV19 | TRBD1
TGTGCCAGTAGTGCAGGATATAGCAATCAGCCCCAGCATTTT | CASSAGYSNQPQHF | TRBJ1-5 | - | 14 | TRBV19 | -
TGTGCCAGCAGCACCGGACAGGGCGGAACTGAAGCTTTCTTT | CASSTGQGGTEAFF | TRBJ1-1 | - | 14 | TRBV6-5 | TRBD1
TGTGCCAGCAGTTACTCTGGATTGAACTATGGCTACACCTTC | CASSYSGLNYGYTF | TRBJ1-2 | - | 14 | TRBV6-6 | -
TGCGCCAGCAGCTTGGAGGGGACGCCGAATCAGCCCCAGCATTTT | CASSLEGTPNQPQHF | TRBJ1-5 | - | 15 | TRBV5-1 | -
TGTGCCAGCAGCAATAAAAACTTGATCTCTGGAAACACCATATATTTT | CASSNKNLISGNTIYF | TRBJ1-3 | few | 16 | TRBV7-8 | -
TGTGCCAGCAGTTTAATTCAGGGTACAGAGCAGTTCTTC | CASSLIQGTEQFF | TRBJ2-1 | - | 13 | TRBV9 | -
TGTGCCACCAGCAGGCGACAGGGGGCGGGGTACGAGCAGTACTTC | CATSRRQGAGYEQYF | TRBJ2-7 | - | 15 | TRBV15 | TRBD1
TGTGCCAGCAGGGCAGGGGAGGACTATGGCTACACCTTC | CASRAGEDYGYTF | TRBJ1-2 | few | 13 | TRBV2 | -
TGTGCCAGCAGGAGGGAAGGGAGATATCAGCCCCAGCATTTT | CASRREGRYQPQHF | TRBJ1-5 | - | 14 | TRBV19 | -
TGTGCCAGCAGCGAATTAATAACAGGGGGAGAGACCCAGTACTTC | CASSELITGGETQYF | TRBJ2-5 | - | 15 | TRBV2 | TRBD1
TGTGCCAGCAGCTTAGTAAGTGGCATGACGCAGTATTTT | CASSLVSGMTQYF | TRBJ2-3 | - | 13 | TRBV7-8 | -
TGTGCCAGCAGTGCCAACCCCTTCTCCTACGAGCAGTACTTC | CASSANPFSYEQYF | TRBJ2-7 | - | 14 | TRBV2 | -
TGTGCCAGCAGTTTATCACAGGGGCCGTTCCAAGAGACCCAGTACTTC | CASSLSQGPFQETQYF | TRBJ2-5 | - | 16 | TRBV28 | TRBD1
TGTGCCAGCAGTTCCTACAGGGCTGGCAATCAGCCCCAGCATTTT | CASSSYRAGNQPQHF | TRBJ1-5 | few | 15 | TRBV28 | -
TGTGCCAGTAGTATGGGGTGGACTAGCAATCAGCCCCAGCATTTT | CASSMGWTSNQPQHF | TRBJ1-5 | - | 15 | TRBV19 | -
TGTGCCAGTAGTATAGTCCACCATCCGCAGCTCTACGAGCAGTACTTC | CASSIVHHPQLYEQYF | TRBJ2-7 | - | 16 | TRBV19 | -
TGTGCCAGCAGTTTGTCGAGCGGGGGGATATTATCCTACGAGCAGTACTTC | CASSLSSGGILSYEQYF | TRBJ2-7 | - | 17 | TRBV7-8 | TRBD2
TGTGCCAGCAGCTTAGGAATGGGAAACACCATATATTTT | CASSLGMGNTIYF | TRBJ1-3 | few | 13 | TRBV11-3 | -
TGCAGCGTTGAAGAGGGGGCGGGCGGAGGCGGAAAGTTCTTC | CSVEEGAGGGGKFF | TRBJ2-1 | - | 14 | TRBV29-1 | -
TGTGCCAGCAGCCTCAGACCTGACTATGGCTACACCTTC | CASSLRPDYGYTF | TRBJ1-2 | - | 13 | TRBV6-5 | -
TGTGCCAGCAGTCTAACCCAAAGCTCCTACAATGAGCAGTTCTTC | CASSLTQSSYNEQFF | TRBJ2-1 | once | 15 | TRBV27 | -
TGCGCCAGCAGCTATCATCACCTTGGACAGAACACTGAAGCTTTCTTT | CASSYHHLGQNTEAFF | TRBJ1-1 | - | 16 | TRBV5-1 | -